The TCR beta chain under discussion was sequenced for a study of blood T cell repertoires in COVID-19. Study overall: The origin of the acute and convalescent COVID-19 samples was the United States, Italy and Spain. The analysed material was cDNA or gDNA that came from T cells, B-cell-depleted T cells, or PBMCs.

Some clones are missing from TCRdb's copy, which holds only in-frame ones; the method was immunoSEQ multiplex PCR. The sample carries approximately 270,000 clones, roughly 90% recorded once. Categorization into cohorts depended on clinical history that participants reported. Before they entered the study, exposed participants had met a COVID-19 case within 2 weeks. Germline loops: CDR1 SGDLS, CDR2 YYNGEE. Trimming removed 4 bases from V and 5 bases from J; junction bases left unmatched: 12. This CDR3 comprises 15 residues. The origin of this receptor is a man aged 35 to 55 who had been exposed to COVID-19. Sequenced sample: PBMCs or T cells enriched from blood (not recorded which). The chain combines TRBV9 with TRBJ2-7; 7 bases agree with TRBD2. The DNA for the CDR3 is TGTGCCAGCAGCCTCGGTCGTGGGAGGGCCCACGAGCAGTACTTC. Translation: CASSLGRGRAHEQYF.